This TCR beta chain comes out of a study of OX40 agonist ivuxolimab in advanced cancers. TCRdb keeps only in-frame clones here, not all; method: immunoSEQ multiplex PCR. There are 50,000 to 60,000 clones in the sample; approximately 86% occur only once, and roughly 13% lies in the top ten. The sequence came from an adult with an advanced solid tumor such as melanoma, head and neck, liver or kidney cancer. The sample here was CD4+ or CD8+ T cells sorted from blood, taken in a trial of the OX40 agonist ivuxolimab.

The chain's CDR3 is CASSLVAGVDTQYF. CDR3 coding DNA: TGTGCCAGCAGCTTAGTAGCGGGGGTGGATACGCAGTATTTT. J is TRBJ2-3 and V is TRBV13; 9 nucleotides agree with TRBD2. V lost 1 base, J lost 6 bases, and 2 bases stayed unmatched. The CDR3 is 14 residues long. Germline V lookup: CDR1 PRHDT, CDR2 FYEKMQ (reference sequence).